This TCR beta chain originates from a study of cytotoxic CD8 clonotypes in ibrutinib-treated CLL. Study context: Investigators reported 25 or so partial and 2 complete responses; after median 68 months, approximately 15 patients remained remitted and roughly 12 progressed.

This CDR3 comprises 17 residues. With V trimmed by 4 bases and J by 0 bases, 7 bases remained unmatched. Germline V gene lookup returns CDR1 SEHNR and CDR2 FQNEAQ (reference sequence). The method was immunoSEQ multiplex PCR; TCRdb's version includes in-frame clones alone and lacks a portion of them. The sample has some 150,000 clones; 80% are singletons. The sample was PBMCs, taken after 36 months of ibrutinib treatment. This sequence was found in a human donor with chronic lymphocytic leukemia. The J gene is TRBJ1-3, the V gene TRBV7-9; TRBD1 matches at 9 bases. CDR3 sequence: CASSSGQGTYSGNTIYF. For the CDR3, the DNA is TGTGCCAGCAGCTCCGGACAGGGGACTTACTCTGGAAACACCATATATTTT. The whole variable domain, remainder taken from reference TRBV7-9 and TRBJ1-3, is DTGVSQNPRHKITKRGQNVTFRCDPISEHNRLYWYRQTLGQGPEFLTYFQNEAQLEKSRLLSDRFSAERPKGSFSTLEIQRTEQGDSAMYLCASSSGQGTYSGNTIYFGEGSWLTVV.